The 13 T cell receptor beta chains listed next were all sequenced from one sample in a study of shared clonotypes between healthy human individuals. Profiled with immunoSEQ multiplex PCR; TCRdb holds only in-frame clones, not every one. The table lists some 2.1 million clones, about 93% of them singletons. The naive CD8 fraction comprised CD45RO-negative cells positively selected for CCR7 and excluded terminally differentiated effector memory CD45RA+ cells. Sequencing was done on a sample of naive CD8+ T cells from PBMCs. These TCRs come from a man aged 18 to 35 in good health. Some clones in this sample may be carry-over from other donors' samples.

The chain is built from TRBV6-6 and TRBJ1-1, with D unclear. The CDR3 contains 14 residues. Trimming left V 2 bases short and J 0 bases short, with 7 bases between. The germline V gene has CDR1 MNHNY and CDR2 SVGAGI (reference sequence). In DNA form, the CDR3 reads TGTGCCAGCAGTTACGTTCGGGTGAACACTGAAGCTTTCTTT. Amino acid sequence: CASSYVRVNTEAFF.

This sequence joins TRBV19 and TRBJ2-2, with a tentative D call TRBD2 (5 bases). Germline V gives CDR1 LNHDA, CDR2 SQIVND (reference sequence). The CDR3 is 16 residues long. The V end was cut by 5 bases, the J end by 2 bases, with 15 bases between. For the CDR3, the DNA is TGTGCCAGTAGTCCGCGGGCGAGACGCAACACCGGGGAGCTGTTTTTT. It yields the protein CASSPRARRNTGELFF.

This clone was counted a single time. The chain recombines TRBV28 with TRBJ1-3, with TRBD1 matching 8 bases. The germline V gene has CDR1 MDHEN and CDR2 SYDVKM. There are 19 residues in the CDR3. V lost 4 bases and J lost 2; bases outside the gene matches: 16. This chain's CDR3 is CASSSRTGYKPNPGNTIYF. DNA for the CDR3: TGTGCCAGCAGTTCCCGGACAGGGTACAAGCCCAACCCTGGAAACACCATATATTTT.

The chain carries TRBV7-9 and TRBJ2-3, with D perhaps being TRBD1 or TRBD2 (5 bases each). The length of the CDR3 is 13 residues. The V end lost 6 bases, the J end lost 1 base, and 8 bases lay between the germline ends. Germline CDR1 SEHNR, CDR2 FQNEAQ (reference sequence). DNA for the CDR3: TGTGCCAGCAGGGGGCGGGGCACAGATACGCAGTATTTT. Translated, it gives CASRGRGTDTQYF.

The rearrangement joins TRBV25-1 to TRBJ2-6, with D hard to call. CDR3 length: 13 amino acids. Trimming cost V 8 bases and J 4 bases, with 9 bases left between them. Germline lookup yields CDR1 MGHDK and CDR2 SYGVNS. The CDR3 protein is CASVSPGANVLTF. CDR3 bases: TGTGCCAGCGTTAGCCCCGGGGCCAACGTCCTGACTTTC. Based on the CDR3 plus reference TRBV25-1 and TRBJ2-6, the full variable domain is EADIYQTPRYLVIGTGKKITLECSQTMGHDKMYWYQQDPGMELHLIHYSYGVNSTEKGDLSSESTVSRIRTEHFPLTLESARPSHTSQYLCASVSPGANVLTFGAGSRLTVL.

The V and J genes are TRBV4-1 and TRBJ2-7; perhaps TRBD1 as D (6 bases). Germline V gene sequence: CDR1 MGHRA, CDR2 YSYEKL. The CDR3 covers 14 residues. Trimming removed 1 base from V and 2 bases from J, with 9 bases in between. The CDR3 sequence: CASSQGRDTYEQYF. The CDR3 DNA reads TGCGCCAGCAGCCAAGGTAGGGACACCTACGAGCAGTACTTC.

With regard to this clone: The same CDR3 can be traced to other DNA sequences in this sample. As DNA, the CDR3 is TGTGCCAGCTCTTCCACCTCCGACAGGGAGGAGACCCAGTACTTC. Translation gives CASSSTSDREETQYF. The chain joins TRBV28 to TRBJ2-5; TRBD1 aligns across 7 bases. The germline V gene encodes CDR1 MDHEN and CDR2 SYDVKM. The CDR3 is 15 amino acids. The V segment lost 8 bases and the J segment 5 bases; nucleotides outside the gene matches: 14. The full variable domain, rest sourced from reference TRBV28 and TRBJ2-5, is DVKVTQSSRYLVKRTGEKVFLECVQDMDHENMFWYRQDPGLGLRLIYFSYDVKMKEKGDIPEGYSVSREKKERFSLILESASTNQTSMYLCASSSTSDREETQYFGPGTRLLVL.

This clone has only one observation. The sample carries other DNA sequences with the same CDR3. The CDR3 DNA follows: TGTGCCAGCAGCTTAGGGACAGCAAACTATGGCTACACCTTC. Translating gives CASSLGTANYGYTF. The chain couples TRBV7-9 to TRBJ1-2; maybe TRBD1 (6 bases). The CDR3 runs to 14 residues. Trimming left V 1 base short and J 2 bases short, with 8 bases between. Germline V gene sequence: CDR1 SEHNR, CDR2 FQNEAQ (reference sequence).

The V and J genes are TRBV7-2 and TRBJ2-6, with no clear D. Per germline, CDR1 SGHTA and CDR2 FQGNSA. Between the trimmed V and J ends, which lost 5 bases and 5 bases, there was a span of 19 bases. The CDR3 is 17 residues long. The CDR3 nucleotides read TGTGCCAGCAGCACTGCGTCACGACAAAGTCGGGCCAACGTCCTGACTTTC. It codes for CASSTASRQSRANVLTF.

The chain links TRBV7-2 to TRBJ2-3; D is uncertain. The CDR3 has 11 residues. The V and J ends lost 4 bases and 8 bases respectively, with 7 bases between them. Germline CDR1 and CDR2: SGHTA and FQGNSA. The CDR3 loop is CASSSPGTQYF. In nucleotides, the CDR3 is TGTGCCAGCAGCTCTCCAGGTACGCAGTATTTT.

This rearrangement joins TRBV11-3 to TRBJ2-1, with 7 bases lining up with TRBD2. Germline lookup yields CDR1 SGHNT and CDR2 YENEEA. V lost 0 bases and J lost 4; bases outside the gene matches: 9. The CDR3 is 17 residues long. The CDR3 DNA reads as TGTGCCAGCAGCTTAGATCCGGGGCTAGCGGTTTACAATGAGCAGTTCTTC. Residues: CASSLDPGLAVYNEQFF. The full variable domain, with the rest looked up from reference TRBV11-3 and TRBJ2-1, is EAGVVQSPRYKIIEKKQPVAFWCNPISGHNTLYWYLQNLGQGPELLIRYENEEAVDDSQLPKDRFSAERLKGVDSTLKIQPAELGDSAVYLCASSLDPGLAVYNEQFFGPGTRLTVL.

J is TRBJ1-2 and V is TRBV25-1, with D hard to call. The V end lost 1 base, the J end lost 0 bases, and 6 bases lay between the germline ends. Germline V CDR1 and CDR2: MGHDK, SYGVNS. This CDR3 has 14 residues. The chain's CDR3 is CASSELRANYGYTF. CDR3 in DNA: TGTGCCAGCAGTGAATTGAGAGCTAACTATGGCTACACCTTC.

The V and J genes are TRBV13 and TRBJ1-2, with a possible D match to TRBD1 (5 bases). V gave up 4 bases and J gave up 2 bases, with 8 bases separating them. Germline CDR1 PRHDT, CDR2 FYEKMQ (reference sequence). CDR3 length: 13 residues. DNA for the CDR3: TGTGCCAGCAGCTCCGGGACCAACTATGGCTACACCTTC. This translates into CASSSGTNYGYTF.